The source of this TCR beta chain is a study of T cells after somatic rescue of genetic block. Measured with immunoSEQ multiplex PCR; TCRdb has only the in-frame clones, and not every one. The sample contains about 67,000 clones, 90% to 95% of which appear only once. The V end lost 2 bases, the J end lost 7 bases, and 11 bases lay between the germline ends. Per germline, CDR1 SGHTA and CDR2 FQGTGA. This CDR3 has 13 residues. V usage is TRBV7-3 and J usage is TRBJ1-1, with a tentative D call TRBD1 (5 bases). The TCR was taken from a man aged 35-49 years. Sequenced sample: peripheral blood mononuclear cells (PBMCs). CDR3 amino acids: CASSLGQGIEAFF. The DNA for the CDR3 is TGTGCCAGCAGCTTAGGCCAGGGTATTGAAGCTTTCTTT.